This T cell receptor beta chain came from a study of CD8+CD57+ T cells in acquired aplastic anemia. CDR1 ENHRY and CDR2 SYGVKD come from the germline V gene. This CDR3 comprises 14 residues. V was shortened by 4 bases and J by 7 bases, with 17 bases between the two germline ends. Genomic DNA, serving as template, underwent TCR beta VDJ and CDR3 profiling. TCRdb reprocessed the reads with MiXCR, giving one entry per CDR3 protein. The table lists 65,000 or so distinct CDR3 sequences, less than 65% of them singletons, with 2% to 2.5% in the top ten. The sequenced material came from sorted CD4+, CD8+, or CD8+CD57+ T cells (not recorded which) from PBMCs. The clonotype was recovered from a human donor in good health, serving as a control. The chain links TRBV10-3 to TRBJ2-7; D might be TRBD2 (6 bases). CDR3 sequence: CAISAGTWAGEQYF. The CDR3 DNA is TGTGCCATCAGTGCAGGGACTTGGGCCGGGGAGCAGTACTTC.